The entry below gives a single T cell receptor beta chain sequence along with its context. No cognate antigen has been identified for it. Per-nucleotide qualities are absent, and no much larger clonotype sits a single base away. Each collaborating institution followed its own protocols to collect whole blood in K2EDTA tubes. Collaborator samples were shipped for TCRbeta analysis as frozen whole blood, isolated PBMCs, or DNA extracted from either sample type. TCRbeta CDR3 regions were amplified from genomic DNA by means of the immunoSEQ Assay, a bias-controlled multiplex PCR. As for how the authors treated the data: The number of nucleated cells in each sample was estimated by amplification of reference gene primers within the assay. To quantify the absolute abundance of each unique TCRbeta CDR3 rearrangement, sequence reads were collapsed and filtered. For each sample, productive Simpson clonality was calculated as the square root of Simpson's diversity index over productive rearrangements. Sourced from immuneACCESS, this table was stored by TCRdb with only in-frame sequences that have V and J called. A share of the clones is absent; for the studies checked, an unresolved V gene accounts for under half, and the remainder has no known explanation. V, J and clone size are those of that table, while D and trimming were read from the DNA. The sample table shows roughly 180,000 clones, and about three quarters are seen once. Approximately 8.6% of the sample is held by the ten biggest clonotypes.

This record comes from a study of blood T cell repertoires in COVID-19 (TCRdb year 2020). For the study in its entirety: Samples from collaborators originated in the United States, Italy and Spain and spanned both the acute and convalescent phases of COVID-19. The prospective study material was composed of cDNA or gDNA derived from T cells, B-cell-depleted T cells, or PBMCs. Subjects who had been exposed to COVID-19, were actively infected with it, or had recovered from it provided the deeply sampled blood TCRbeta repertoires that made up the dataset. A freely available public database, intended as a resource for researchers studying the immune response to SARS-CoV-2, is where the repertoires were released. Samples came from the ongoing ImmuneRACE study (first 160 participants) plus 1,254 subjects from 6 global collaborators. Sample metadata almost always included a de-identified subject ID, COVID-19 status, age in years and sex. Where available, HLA class I and class II types were taken from metadata supplied by the sample provider and were not determined by assay-based typing. On the study overall, not on this receptor specifically: The quantity of clinical and demographic metadata differed by source and by participant and was supplied without curation.

From cysteine to phenylalanine, the CDR3 is 14 amino acids long. The read is trimmed to its CDR3 DNA, 42 bases read in frame from base 1. From a lookup of the germline V gene (reference sequence), CDR1 and CDR2 are LNHDA and SQIVND. The V end loses 5 bases and the J end loses 4 bases, and a stretch of 12 bases separates them. The receptor chain draws on TRBV19 and TRBJ1-3; the D gene lacks a confident call. This clonotype was obtained from a woman between 45 and 60 years old with active or convalescent COVID-19. Material: peripheral blood. The base sequence is TGTGCCAGTAGTCGTTCGGGGAGAGGAAACACCATATATTTT. Its amino acids are CASSRSGRGNTIYF.